Listed below are T cell receptor beta chains from one sample, sequenced in a study of OX40 agonist ivuxolimab in advanced cancers. The data were produced by immunoSEQ multiplex PCR, yet TCRdb's version contains in-frame clones alone and is incomplete. Seen here are some 34,000 clones, approximately 84% observed once, and the top ten hold 20% to 25%. The material was CD4+ or CD8+ T cells sorted from blood, obtained in a trial of the OX40 agonist ivuxolimab. The receptors here all came from an adult with an advanced solid tumor such as melanoma, head and neck, liver or kidney cancer. The conserved cysteine and the conserved F or W are not part of the CDR3 here. A row's size may be missing; if present it is once, few, many or a size class.

size	V	J	CDR3
few	TRBV6-5	TRBJ2-7	ASKRADEREQY
-	TRBV28	TRBJ2-5	ASSTYPIEETQY
-	TRBV28	TRBJ2-2	ASNAGTETGELF
medium-sized	TRBV5-1	TRBJ2-7	ASSLGQGRVSYEQY
-	TRBV30	TRBJ2-3	AWSPGGFTDTQY
medium-sized	TRBV4-3	TRBJ2-3	ASSQERRGGTDTQY
-	TRBV18	TRBJ2-6	ASSSRQESSGANVLT
few	TRBV28	TRBJ1-4	ASSPPRGKLF
-	TRBV28	TRBJ1-1	ASSTTSTGDFATEAF
-	TRBV7-8	TRBJ2-7	ASSRTGYEQY
-	TRBV30	TRBJ1-1	AWTVPGQGMNTEAF
-	TRBV4-1	TRBJ2-5	ASSQRLAGEETQY
-	TRBV28	TRBJ2-7	ASWTGPGIEQY
-	TRBV6-5	TRBJ2-5	ASWTGQETQY
-	TRBV7-2	TRBJ2-3	ASSFGGLWTDTQY
-	TRBV6-5	TRBJ1-2	ASRKLWGANYGYT
-	TRBV29-1	-	SVQWGRSSSYEQY
-	TRBV6-1	TRBJ2-5	ASSTGAGGGETQY
-	TRBV5-8	TRBJ2-3	ASSYGQGIDTQY
-	TRBV6-5	TRBJ1-5	ASNYGPGQPQH
few	TRBV11-2	TRBJ2-2	ASSLVPGAGTGELF
-	TRBV9	TRBJ2-6	ASSATRGPGANVLT
-	TRBV4-3	TRBJ1-4	ASSQGTGTNEKLF
-	TRBV27	TRBJ1-5	ASSSRGGYPNQPQH
-	TRBV2	TRBJ1-5	ASNQAYQPQH
-	TRBV5-6	TRBJ2-1	ASSLWGNGEQF
few	TRBV6-4	TRBJ1-2	ASSDSPDRAGGYT
once	TRBV18	TRBJ2-5	ASSPLQRTKETQY
-	TRBV9	TRBJ2-4	ASSVGTSGGANIQY